A single sample is the source of the 13 T cell receptor beta chains below, sequenced in a study of beta chain features in type 1 diabetes. Study-wide results and caveats: Type 1 diabetes patients had moderately but significantly shorter TCRB CDR3s in all four CD4+ subsets.

Every isolated RNA sample was fully reverse transcribed, so sequencing captured expressed TCRB transcripts. Profiling relied on immunoSEQ multiplex PCR, and the TCRdb table lists in-frame clones only, not all of them. The sample lists around 150,000 clones, around 63% seen once, with 0.08% to 0.1% in the top ten. No cognate antigen is known for these TCRs. Sequencing was performed on naive CD4+ T cells from blood. These receptors all stem from a man aged 25-40 years with type 1 diabetes.

The rearrangement uses TRBV7-9 and TRBJ2-1; 12 positions match TRBD2. This CDR3 contains 16 residues. Germline lookup yields CDR1 SEHNR and CDR2 FQNEAQ (reference sequence). Unmatched junction bases numbered 6, after V lost 5 bases and J lost 4 bases. The CDR3 sequence is CASSPWTSGVYNEQFF. CDR3 sequence (DNA): TGTGCCAGCAGCCCTTGGACTAGCGGGGTATACAATGAGCAGTTCTTC.

CDR3 in DNA: TGCAGCGAGATCAGGGGTAATGAGCAGTTCTTC. It specifies CSEIRGNEQFF. The chain links TRBV29-1 to TRBJ2-1; tentatively, D is TRBD1 (6 bases). The CDR3 has 11 amino acids. The ends were cut back, 7 bases at V and 7 bases at J, with 11 bases in the middle. CDR1 is SQVTM and CDR2 is ANQGSEA in the germline V gene.

This chain uses TRBV29-1 with TRBJ1-5; tentatively, D is TRBD1 (5 bases). This CDR3 comprises 12 residues. Germline CDR1 and CDR2: SQVTM and ANQGSEA. Trimming removed 5 bases at V and 3 bases at J, with 8 bases between. CDR3 loop: CSVRDVNQPQHF. For the CDR3, the DNA is TGCAGCGTTAGGGACGTCAATCAGCCCCAGCATTTT.

The chain couples TRBV30 to TRBJ2-6, with D unresolved. Trimming stripped 0 bases from V and 6 bases from J, with 6 bases between. Germline CDR1 and CDR2: GTSNPN and SVGIG (reference sequence). The length of the CDR3 is 13 residues. The CDR3 loop is CAWSVGEANVLTF. The DNA for the CDR3 is TGTGCCTGGAGTGTAGGAGAGGCCAACGTCCTGACTTTC.

V usage is TRBV6-6 and J usage is TRBJ2-3; 7 nucleotides agree with TRBD2. This CDR3 spans 15 amino acids. V dropped 2 bases and J dropped 2; count of bases not matched to a gene: 4. The germline V gene has CDR1 MNHNY and CDR2 SVGAGI (reference sequence). The CDR3: CASSYGDYITDTQYF. CDR3 bases: TGTGCCAGCAGTTACGGGGACTATATCACAGATACGCAGTATTTT.

This clone came up a few times. This sequence joins TRBV6-5 and TRBJ2-6; TRBD1 aligns across 7 bases. Germline lookup yields CDR1 MNHEY and CDR2 SVGAGI. With 6 bases clipped from V and 1 base from J, the junction kept 3 bases outside the gene matches. This CDR3 has 15 residues. The CDR3 region is CASRAGGSGANVLTF. The DNA of the CDR3 is TGTGCCAGCAGAGCAGGGGGTTCTGGGGCCAACGTCCTGACTTTC.

The chain is built from TRBV29-1 and TRBJ2-3; TRBD2 aligns across 8 bases. With 7 bases clipped from V and 3 bases from J, the junction kept 9 bases outside the gene matches. In germline, CDR1 is SQVTM, CDR2 ANQGSEA. The CDR3 is 14 residues long. The CDR3 bases are TGCAGCGAAAAACCCAGCGGGGGAACAGATACGCAGTATTTT. Translation gives CSEKPSGGTDTQYF.

This chain links TRBV29-1 with TRBJ2-7, with D hard to call. The CDR3 has 14 residues. Deletions cut 0 bases from V and 2 bases from J, with 11 bases between. Germline lookup yields CDR1 SQVTM and CDR2 ANQGSEA. The DNA for the CDR3 is TGCAGCGTTGAAGATGGTGCACAGACCTACGAGCAGTACTTC. Amino acids: CSVEDGAQTYEQYF.

As for this clone: This same CDR3 is encoded by further DNA sequences in the sample. The rearrangement joins TRBV29-1 to TRBJ2-7; D not resolved. CDR3 size: 11 residues. Germline assignment: CDR1 SQVTM and CDR2 ANQGSEA. Trimming left V 2 bases short and J 3 bases short, with 5 bases between. Here the CDR3 DNA reads TGCAGCGTTGAATCCGGCTACGAGCAGTACTTC. Protein product: CSVESGYEQYF.

The chain uses TRBV9 and TRBJ2-1; TRBD2 might be the D (5 bases). The CDR3 has 13 amino acids. The V gene's germline CDR1 is SGDLS and CDR2 YYNGEE. The germline V and J ends were trimmed by 7 bases and 9 bases, with 17 bases remaining between them. The CDR3 region is CASGEGVSLEQFF. The CDR3 DNA reads TGTGCCAGCGGCGAGGGCGTCTCCCTTGAGCAGTTCTTC.

The J gene is TRBJ2-1, the V gene TRBV30, with 10 bases identical to TRBD2. The ends lost 8 bases at V and 0 bases at J; junction bases unmatched: 7. Germline V gives CDR1 GTSNPN, CDR2 SVGIG (reference sequence). The CDR3 contains 15 residues. The CDR3 sequence: CAQSLAGGSYNEQFF. DNA of the CDR3: TGTGCCCAGAGTTTAGCGGGGGGCTCCTACAATGAGCAGTTCTTC.

This chain joins TRBV25-1 and TRBJ2-7; D perhaps matches TRBD1 (6 bases). Germline CDR1 and CDR2: MGHDK and SYGVNS. This CDR3 has 12 residues. V lost 6 bases and J 2 bases, leaving 8 bases between the germline ends. The CDR3 sequence is CASSRGAYEQYF. The CDR3 DNA follows: TGTGCCAGCAGCAGGGGTGCCTACGAGCAGTACTTC.

The chain employs TRBV29-1 and TRBJ2-3, with D perhaps matching TRBD2 (7 bases). CDR3 length: 12 residues. In germline, CDR1 is SQVTM, CDR2 ANQGSEA. V shed 5 bases and J shed 4 bases, with 10 bases lying between them. CDR3 in amino acids: CSVREGADTQYF. CDR3 bases: TGCAGCGTTAGGGAGGGGGCAGATACGCAGTATTTT.